The clone carrying this TCR beta chain showed up many times. Its antigen is not known. This sample is part of a study of blood T cells in healthy people across ages. The CDR3 contains 15 residues. Germline CDR1 reads DFQATT; CDR2 reads SNEGSKA (reference sequence). V lost 5 bases to trimming and J lost 4 bases, with 19 bases between them. Study-level points and caveats: The diversity estimates, figures obtained from one million T cells, were considered underestimates. With age, beta diversity per million T cells declined roughly linearly, significantly by 40.

For the second PCR, which ran for about 7 to 12 cycles, a sample-barcoded 5' primer and a J-beta primer mix were used. TCRdb analysed the 5' RACE reads with MiXCR anew, one entry per CDR3 protein. The table lists some 930,000 distinct CDR3 sequences, 25% to 35% of them singletons, with 10% in the top ten. The same data also contributed to another study, on T cells of mothers and their children.

Sequencing input: blood. This rearrangement joins TRBV20-1 to TRBJ2-3; TRBD1 or TRBD2 may be the D gene (5 bases each). The TCR sequence derives from a woman aged 40 to 50 in good health. CDR3 protein: CSAPRGAIASDTQYF. Written as DNA, the CDR3 is TGCAGTGCTCCCCGTGGGGCGATAGCGTCAGATACGCAGTATTTT.